The subject of this entry is one T cell receptor beta chain. The data originate from a study of T-cell memory formation after mild COVID-19. Overall study context: TCR clusters showed largely donor specificity.

The germline V and J ends were trimmed by 1 base and 4 bases, with 10 bases remaining between them. Germline CDR1 is LGHDT and CDR2 is YNNKEL (reference sequence). CDR3 size: 14 residues. TCRdb analysed the 5' RACE reads with MiXCR anew, one entry per CDR3 protein. The data hold about 470,000 distinct CDR3 sequences, with 15% to 20% observed a single time. Source material: PBMCs or a T cell subset sorted from them (not recorded which). The chain combines TRBV3-1 with TRBJ2-5; D unresolved. The clonotype was recovered from an adult woman who had mild COVID-19 (a few samples of this study predate the infection). Cell type and time point are not known. The CDR3 nucleotides read TGTGCCAGCAGCCAAGGCACCACCTCAGAGACCCAGTACTTC. As protein: CASSQGTTSETQYF.